The sequence of this TCR beta chain was determined in a study of blood T cells in healthy people across ages. Study results and caveats: One million T cells yielded diversity estimates that were considered underestimates.

Trimming removed 10 bases from V and 4 bases from J, with 25 bases in between. CDR1 MNHEY and CDR2 SMNVEV come from the germline V gene (reference sequence). The CDR3 extends over 16 amino acids. Regarding this clonotype: Its target is unknown.

With a J-beta primer mix and a sample-barcoded 5' primer, a second PCR ran 7 to 11 cycles. A tag from a template-switch adaptor with 12 random nucleotides marked each cDNA molecule. One entry per CDR3 protein results from TCRdb running MiXCR on the 5' RACE reads. The sample shows approximately 1.5 million distinct CDR3 sequences, about 31% of them seen only once. Roughly 10 milliliters was the volume of peripheral blood drawn from each donor. This chain joins TRBV27 and TRBJ2-5, with a tentative D call TRBD1 (6 bases). The sample comprised blood. The TCR comes from a woman in her twenties or thirties in good health. CDR3 in amino acids: CATRRFAGGQGETQYF. The DNA of the CDR3 is TGTGCCACGCGCCGATTCGCTGGGGGCCAGGGAGAGACCCAGTACTTC.